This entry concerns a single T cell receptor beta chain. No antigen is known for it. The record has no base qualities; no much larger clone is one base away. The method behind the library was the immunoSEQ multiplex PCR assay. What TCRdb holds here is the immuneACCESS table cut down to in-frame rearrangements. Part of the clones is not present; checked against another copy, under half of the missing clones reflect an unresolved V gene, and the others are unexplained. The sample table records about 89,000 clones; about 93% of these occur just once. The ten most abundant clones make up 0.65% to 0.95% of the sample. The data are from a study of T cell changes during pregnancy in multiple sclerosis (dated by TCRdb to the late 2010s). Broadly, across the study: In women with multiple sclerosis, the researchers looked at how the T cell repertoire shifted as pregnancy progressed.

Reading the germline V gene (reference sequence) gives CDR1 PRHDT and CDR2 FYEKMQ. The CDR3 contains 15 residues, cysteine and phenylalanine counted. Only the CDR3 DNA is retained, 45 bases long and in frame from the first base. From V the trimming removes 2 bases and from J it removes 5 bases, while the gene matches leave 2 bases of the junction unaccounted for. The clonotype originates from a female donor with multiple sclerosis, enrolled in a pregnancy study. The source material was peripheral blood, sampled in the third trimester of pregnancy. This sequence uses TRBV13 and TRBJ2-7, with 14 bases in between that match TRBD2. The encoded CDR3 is CASSLRLAGGNEQYF. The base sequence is TGTGCCAGCAGCTTACGACTAGCGGGAGGGAACGAGCAGTACTTC.